A selection of T cell receptor beta chains follows, all from one sample in a study of cytomegalovirus exposure and HLA in healthy donors. The data were produced by immunoSEQ multiplex PCR, yet TCRdb's version contains in-frame clones alone and is incomplete. The table lists about 150,000 clones, around 84% of them singletons, with 2% to 2.5% in the top ten. The sequenced material came from PBMCs. All receptors come from a human donor in good health. CDR3s include the opening cysteine and the closing phenylalanine or tryptophan. Each record gives: CDR3 length, J gene, V gene, D gene, clone size, CDR3 protein, CDR3 DNA. D genes are given only for firm matches. Size values are once, few and many counts, or a class for expanded clones, and some rows have none.

>15|TRBJ2-1|TRBV27|NA|once
CASSFRGSRYNEQFF
TGTGCCAGCAGTTTCCGGGGAAGTAGGTACAATGAGCAGTTCTTC
>16|TRBJ2-7|TRBV7-3|TRBD2|NA
CASSANGAGDSYEQYF
TGTGCCAGCAGCGCGAACGGGGCGGGGGATAGCTACGAGCAGTACTTC
>13|TRBJ2-7|TRBV7-9|NA|NA
CASSLGPDYEQYF
TGTGCCAGCAGTTTAGGTCCAGACTACGAGCAGTACTTC
>13|TRBJ2-7|TRBV10-3|NA|NA
CAIRDLELYEQYF
TGTGCCATCAGGGACTTGGAACTTTACGAGCAGTACTTC
>13|TRBJ1-2|TRBV19|NA|few
CASSKSVNYGYTF
TGTGCCAGTAGTAAGAGCGTGAACTATGGCTACACCTTC
>12|TRBJ2-7|TRBV9|TRBD2|NA
CASSGGGSEQYF
TGTGCCAGCAGCGGGGGGGGGTCCGAGCAGTACTTC
>13|TRBJ2-2|TRBV29-1|TRBD1|NA
CSVETGTGGELFF
TGCAGCGTTGAAACCGGGACAGGGGGCGAGCTGTTTTTT
>13|TRBJ2-7|TRBV18|NA|NA
CASSPISSYEQYF
TGTGCCAGCTCACCAATTAGCTCCTACGAGCAGTACTTC
>17|TRBJ2-1|TRBV27|TRBD1|NA
CASRDRPTALRDNEQFF
TGTGCCAGCAGGGACAGGCCCACCGCTCTGCGGGACAATGAGCAGTTCTTC
>15|TRBJ1-1|TRBV10-3|NA|NA
CAISESELANTEAFF
TGTGCCATCAGTGAGTCGGAGCTGGCGAACACTGAAGCTTTCTTT
>14|TRBJ2-1|TRBV2|NA|NA
CASRIRTNDNGQFF
TGTGCCAGCCGGATCCGGACAAATGACAATGGACAGTTCTTC
>11|TRBJ2-2|TRBV29-1|NA|NA
CSAIHTGELFF
TGCAGCGCCATTCACACCGGGGAGCTGTTTTTT
>15|TRBJ1-1|TRBV5-8|TRBD1|NA
CASSLTGQGDTEAFF
TGTGCCAGCAGCTTGACCGGACAGGGGGACACTGAAGCTTTCTTT
>14|TRBJ2-1|TRBV27|NA|NA
CASSLSLRGNEQFF
TGTGCCAGCAGTTTATCGCTTAGGGGCAATGAGCAGTTCTTC
>16|TRBJ1-1|TRBV4-1|NA|NA
CASSQDRGAGNTEAFF
TGCGCCAGCAGCCAAGATCGGGGGGCAGGGAACACTGAAGCTTTCTTT
>15|TRBJ2-7|TRBV7-9|TRBD2|few
CASSLDPSGAYEQYF
TGTGCCAGCAGCTTAGATCCTAGCGGCGCCTACGAGCAGTACTTC
>12|TRBJ1-1|TRBV29-1|NA|NA
CSVDNRETEAFF
TGCAGCGTTGATAACAGGGAAACTGAAGCTTTCTTT
>14|TRBJ2-1|TRBV6-5|TRBD2|NA
CASSYSGDHNEQFF
TGTGCCAGCAGTTACAGCGGGGATCACAATGAGCAGTTCTTC
>15|TRBJ2-7|TRBV2|TRBD1|NA
CASSESDRGLYEQYF
TGTGCCAGCAGTGAATCGGACAGGGGGCTGTACGAGCAGTACTTC
>13|TRBJ2-7|TRBV6-5|TRBD1|NA
CASSYSRGHQQYF
TGTGCCAGCAGTTACTCCAGGGGGCACCAGCAGTACTTC
>15|TRBJ1-2|TRBV2|TRBD1|NA
CASHPRGQLLRGYTF
TGTGCCAGCCATCCTCGGGGACAGCTCCTTCGAGGCTACACCTTC
>13|TRBJ2-1|TRBV19|TRBD2|NA
CATSSGSYGEQFF
TGTGCCACGTCTAGCGGGAGTTATGGTGAGCAGTTCTTC
>15|TRBJ2-6|TRBV28|NA|NA
CASSSAGSGANVLTF
TGTGCCAGCAGTTCCGCAGGGTCTGGGGCCAACGTCCTGACTTTC
>16|TRBJ2-2|TRBV7-6|NA|NA
CASSFSHGKGTGELFF
TGTGCCAGCAGCTTCAGTCACGGGAAAGGCACCGGGGAGCTGTTTTTT
>13|TRBJ1-1|TRBV19|TRBD1|few
CASRKDRDTEAFF
TGTGCCAGTAGGAAGGACAGGGACACTGAAGCTTTCTTT
>15|TRBJ2-6|TRBV11-3|TRBD1|NA
CASSRDSTGANVLTF
TGTGCCAGCAGCAGGGACAGTACTGGGGCCAACGTCCTGACTTTC
>18|TRBJ2-3|TRBV5-1|TRBD2|NA
CASSLGTSSGTSTDTQYF
TGCGCCAGCAGCTTAGGGACTAGCTCTGGGACTAGCACAGATACGCAGTATTTT
>14|TRBJ1-5|TRBV4-1|NA|NA
CASSSLGGPGSQHF
TGCGCCAGCAGCTCCTTAGGCGGCCCGGGTTCTCAGCATTTT
>15|TRBJ2-7|TRBV5-1|TRBD2|NA
CASSSLAGGAHEQYF
TGCGCCAGCAGCTCACTCGCCGGGGGGGCCCACGAGCAGTACTTC
>13|TRBJ1-2|TRBV6-5|TRBD1|NA
CASSLGQVGGYTF
TGTGCCAGCAGTTTGGGACAGGTGGGTGGCTACACCTTC
>17|TRBJ2-1|TRBV5-1|TRBD2|NA
CASSDRTPGLVYNEQFF
TGCGCCAGCAGCGACAGGACCCCGGGACTAGTGTACAATGAGCAGTTCTTC
>14|TRBJ2-1|TRBV18|TRBD2|NA
CASSPLGLGDEQFF
TGTGCCAGCTCACCACTTGGACTAGGCGATGAGCAGTTCTTC
>14|TRBJ1-1|TRBV2|NA|NA
CASSGGRQYTEAFF
TGTGCCAGCAGTGGCGGTAGGCAATACACTGAAGCTTTCTTT
>16|TRBJ2-7|TRBV5-4|NA|NA
CASSPTGTEDAYEQYF
TGTGCCAGCAGCCCGACAGGGACTGAAGACGCCTACGAGCAGTACTTC
>14|TRBJ2-7|TRBV7-2|NA|NA
CASSLGWAPSEQYF
TGTGCCAGCAGCTTAGGGTGGGCTCCTTCCGAGCAGTACTTC
>16|TRBJ1-1|TRBV7-8|TRBD1|NA
CASRSYPGQTIFEAFF
TGTGCCAGCAGGTCGTATCCGGGACAGACAATTTTTGAAGCTTTCTTT
>14|TRBJ2-7|TRBV15|NA|NA
CATSTGKEPYEQYF
TGTGCCACCAGCACAGGGAAAGAACCCTACGAGCAGTACTTC
>14|TRBJ2-7|TRBV18|TRBD2|NA
CASSPPGGLYEQYF
TGTGCCAGCTCACCTCCGGGGGGACTCTACGAGCAGTACTTC
>15|TRBJ2-3|TRBV18|TRBD1|NA
CASSPPGQKTDTQYF
TGTGCCAGCTCACCTCCGGGACAGAAAACAGATACGCAGTATTTT
>17|TRBJ1-5|TRBV28|TRBD1|NA
CASSLFSTGGRNQPQHF
TGTGCCAGCAGTTTATTTTCAACAGGGGGACGGAATCAGCCCCAGCATTTT
>16|TRBJ2-7|TRBV27|NA|NA
CASSLSLLQGPYEQYF
TGTGCCAGCAGTTTATCGCTTCTGCAGGGCCCCTACGAGCAGTACTTC
>16|TRBJ2-5|TRBV28|NA|few
CASSLVSRRDRETQYF
TGTGCCAGCAGTTTAGTTTCCCGTAGAGATCGGGAGACCCAGTACTTC
>18|TRBJ2-1|TRBV7-8|TRBD2|once
CASSPRLAGGPGEDEQFF
TGTGCCAGCAGCCCTAGACTAGCGGGAGGGCCCGGAGAGGATGAGCAGTTCTTC
>12|TRBJ2-7|TRBV29-1|TRBD1|NA
CSVEQGAYEQYF
TGCAGCGTTGAACAGGGGGCCTACGAGCAGTACTTC
>16|TRBJ2-5|TRBV11-2|TRBD2|once
CASRGLLAGVGETQYF
TGTGCCAGCAGGGGACTACTAGCGGGAGTCGGAGAGACCCAGTACTTC
>14|TRBJ2-3|TRBV28|NA|NA
CASSEPGSTDTQYF
TGTGCCAGCAGTGAGCCAGGGTCAACAGATACGCAGTATTTT
>14|TRBJ1-2|TRBV18|NA|NA
CASSPAGRSYGYTF
TGTGCCAGCTCACCGGCGGGTAGGAGCTATGGCTACACCTTC
>17|TRBJ2-5|TRBV5-1|NA|NA
CASSGGDSGGYVETQYF
TGCGCCAGCAGCGGAGGGGACAGCGGGGGATACGTGGAGACCCAGTACTTC
>14|TRBJ1-6|TRBV2|NA|few
CASSDSSYNSPLHF
TGTGCCAGCAGTGATAGCTCCTATAATTCACCCCTCCACTTT
>14|TRBJ1-2|TRBV5-4|NA|NA
CASSDRPGNYGYTF
TGTGCCAGCAGCGACAGGCCCGGCAACTATGGCTACACCTTC
>13|TRBJ2-7|TRBV5-6|NA|NA
CASSRIDSYEQYF
TGTGCCAGCAGCCGAATCGACAGCTACGAGCAGTACTTC
>16|TRBJ2-7|TRBV6-5|NA|NA
CASSYIPPKTGYEQYF
TGTGCCAGCAGTTACATCCCGCCTAAGACAGGCTACGAGCAGTACTTC
>15|TRBJ2-1|TRBV7-2|NA|NA
CASSLDWGGGNEQFF
TGTGCCAGCAGCCTCGACTGGGGTGGAGGTAATGAGCAGTTCTTC
>15|TRBJ2-7|TRBV4-2|TRBD2|NA
CASSRTSGRQDEQYF
TGTGCCAGCAGCCGGACTAGCGGGAGGCAGGATGAGCAGTACTTC
>12|TRBJ2-2|TRBV29-1|NA|NA
CSVQGYTGELFF
TGCAGCGTTCAGGGGTACACCGGGGAGCTGTTTTTT
>13|TRBJ1-1|TRBV7-3|NA|NA
CASSLTPSTEAFF
TGTGCCAGCAGCTTAACCCCGAGCACTGAAGCTTTCTTT
>16|TRBJ2-2|TRBV7-7|TRBD2|NA
CASSPGGLAGTGELFF
TGTGCTAGCAGCCCAGGAGGACTAGCGGGCACCGGGGAGCTGTTTTTT
>14|TRBJ2-7|TRBV14|NA|NA
CASSQRQYRREQYF
TGTGCCAGCAGCCAACGACAGTATCGGCGCGAGCAGTACTTC
>14|TRBJ2-7|TRBV5-1|NA|NA
CASSLQAGDYEQYF
TGCGCCAGCAGCCTCCAGGCAGGGGATTACGAGCAGTACTTC
>17|TRBJ1-3|TRBV5-6|TRBD1|NA
CASSLKTGGEGGNTIYF
TGTGCCAGCAGCCTTAAGACAGGGGGCGAAGGTGGAAACACCATATATTTT